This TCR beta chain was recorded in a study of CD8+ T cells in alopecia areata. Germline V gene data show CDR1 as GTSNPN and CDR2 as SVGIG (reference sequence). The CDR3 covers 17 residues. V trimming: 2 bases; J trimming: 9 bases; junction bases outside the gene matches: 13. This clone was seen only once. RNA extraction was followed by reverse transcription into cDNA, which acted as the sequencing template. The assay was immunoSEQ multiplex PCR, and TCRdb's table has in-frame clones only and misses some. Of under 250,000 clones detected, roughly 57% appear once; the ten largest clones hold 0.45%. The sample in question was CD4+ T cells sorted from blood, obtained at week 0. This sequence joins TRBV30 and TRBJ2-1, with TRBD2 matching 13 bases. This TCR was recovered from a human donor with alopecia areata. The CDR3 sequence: CAWSWASTSGRRGEQFF. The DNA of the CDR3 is TGTGCCTGGAGTTGGGCGTCGACTAGCGGGAGGAGGGGTGAGCAGTTCTTC.